This T cell receptor beta chain was obtained from a study of blood T cell repertoires in COVID-19. Overall study context: Collection of acute and convalescent COVID-19 samples took place in the United States, Italy and Spain.

V shed 6 bases and J shed 4 bases, with 13 bases lying between them. The germline V gene encodes CDR1 SGHAT and CDR2 FQNNGV. The CDR3 sequence is 15 residues long. In the original analysis: Amplification from reference gene primers served as the basis for estimated nucleated cell counts. Generated by immunoSEQ multiplex PCR, the TCRdb table keeps only in-frame clones and is missing some. The DNA gave D and trimming, while V, J and clone size come from that table. The top ten clones hold approximately 3.5% of a sample with 300,000 to 400,000 clones, 91% of them seen once. The clonotype comes from a woman between 18 and 29 years old who had recovered from COVID-19. The rearrangement links TRBV11-2 to TRBJ1-6; D is possibly TRBD1 (5 bases). Material: peripheral blood. CDR3 sequence reads: CASSSGGRYNSPLHF. CDR3 sequence (DNA): TGTGCCAGCAGTTCCGGGGGACGGTATAATTCACCCCTCCACTTT.